This T cell receptor (beta chain) was sequenced in a study of blood T cell repertoires in COVID-19. Clones were sequenced by immunoSEQ multiplex PCR, and TCRdb holds only the in-frame ones, with some missing. The sample yields over 250,000 clones, 80% to 90% seen once. V was clipped by 4 bases and J by 0 bases, with 7 bases between them. This CDR3 spans 14 amino acids. The germline gives CDR1 MNHEY, CDR2 SVGAGI. This sequence originates from a woman between 45 and 65 years old who had recovered from COVID-19. The specimen sequenced was peripheral blood. The genes are TRBV6-5 and TRBJ1-3, with D unresolved. The CDR3 spells CASSSPSSGNTIYF. Here the CDR3 DNA reads TGTGCCAGCAGTTCCCCGAGCTCTGGAAACACCATATATTTT.